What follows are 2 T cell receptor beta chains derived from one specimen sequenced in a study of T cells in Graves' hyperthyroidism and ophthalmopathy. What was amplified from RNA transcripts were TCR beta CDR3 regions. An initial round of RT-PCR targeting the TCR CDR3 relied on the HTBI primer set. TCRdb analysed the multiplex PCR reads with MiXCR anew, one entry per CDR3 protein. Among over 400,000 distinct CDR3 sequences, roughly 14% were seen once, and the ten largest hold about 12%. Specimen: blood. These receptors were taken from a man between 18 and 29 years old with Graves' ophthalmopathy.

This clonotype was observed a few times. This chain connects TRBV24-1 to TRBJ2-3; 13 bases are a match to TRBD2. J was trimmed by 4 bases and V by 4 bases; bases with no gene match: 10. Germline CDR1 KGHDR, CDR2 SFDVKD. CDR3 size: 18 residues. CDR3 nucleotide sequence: TGTGCCACCAGTGACGACGAAAGGACTAGCGGGAGAGCAGATACGCAGTATTTT. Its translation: CATSDDERTSGRADTQYF.

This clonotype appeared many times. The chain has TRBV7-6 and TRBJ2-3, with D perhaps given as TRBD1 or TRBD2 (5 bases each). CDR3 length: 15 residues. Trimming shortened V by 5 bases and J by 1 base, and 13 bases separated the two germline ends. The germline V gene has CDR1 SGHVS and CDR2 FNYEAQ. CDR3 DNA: TGTGCCAGCAGCACGGGACCGACCGGCACAGATACGCAGTATTTT. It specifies CASSTGPTGTDTQYF.